These 4 T cell receptor beta chains were all obtained from the same sample, sequenced in a study of identical twins. TCRdb re-called the 5' RACE reads through MiXCR, storing one row per CDR3 protein. Of roughly 250,000 distinct CDR3 sequences detected, around 6.6% appear once; the ten largest clones hold roughly 3.6%. These sequences were also reported in another study, on yellow fever vaccine responses in identical twins.

Sequenced material: memory (CD45RO+) T cells sorted from blood. The source is a woman between 18 and 30 years old in good health.

This clonotype has more than one count but fewer than ten. The chain uses TRBV18 and TRBJ2-3; 9 nucleotides agree with TRBD2. Germline CDR1 and CDR2: KGHSH and LQKENI. The CDR3 loop spans 17 amino acids. The ends lost 3 bases at V and 3 bases at J; junction bases unmatched: 10. CDR3 in DNA: TGTGCCAGCTCACCGGGGCTAGCGGGATGGTATACAGATACGCAGTATTTT. Protein sequence: CASSPGLAGWYTDTQYF.

This clonotype turned up a few times. The genes are TRBV7-3 and TRBJ2-3; no reliable D call. V gave up 0 bases and J gave up 2 bases, with 12 bases separating them. The V gene's germline CDR1 is SGHTA and CDR2 FQGTGA. The CDR3 has 16 amino acids. CDR3 in amino acids: CASSLTFGLSTDTQYF. CDR3 DNA: TGTGCCAGCAGCTTAACTTTCGGGCTGTCCACAGATACGCAGTATTTT.

This clonotype was seen more than once but under ten times. The gene calls are TRBV10-3 and TRBJ2-1, with 10 bases aligning to TRBD1. The CDR3 has 14 residues. Germline trimming cut 6 bases from V and 7 bases from J; bases unmatched to any gene: 6. CDR1 and CDR2 from the germline V gene are ENHRY and SYGVKD. CDR3 sequence reads: CAISRQGAENEQFF. The DNA of the CDR3 is TGTGCCATCAGCCGACAGGGGGCGGAGAATGAGCAGTTCTTC.

This clonotype was detected many times. The rearrangement joins TRBV5-1 to TRBJ2-7; 7 positions agree with TRBD1. CDR3 size: 15 residues. The V segment lost 4 bases and the J segment 2 bases; nucleotides outside the gene matches: 9. In germline, CDR1 is SGHRS, CDR2 YFSETQ. In DNA, the CDR3 is TGCGCCAGCAGCCCTACCCAGGGACAGACCTACGAGCAGTACTTC. The encoded protein is CASSPTQGQTYEQYF.